These T cell receptor beta chains were read from a single sample in a study of T cell changes during pregnancy in multiple sclerosis. Some clones are missing from TCRdb's copy, which holds only in-frame ones; the method was immunoSEQ multiplex PCR. This table has tens of thousands of clones, 90% to 95% appearing once. The material sequenced was peripheral blood, taken in the third trimester of pregnancy. Receptors originate from a female donor with multiple sclerosis, enrolled in a pregnancy study. Each CDR3 is given with its conserved first and last residue. The D gene is left open where the match is weak. The size entry is marked missing in some rows and otherwise reads once, few, many or a size class.

CDR3 | DNA | V | size | D | J
CASRGQGGYGYTF | TGTGCCAGTAGGGGACAGGGAGGCTATGGCTACACCTTC | TRBV19 | NA | TRBD1 | TRBJ1-2
CASSSGQGVGELFF | TGTGCCAGCAGCTCGGGACAGGGTGTCGGGGAGCTGTTTTTT | TRBV13 | few | TRBD1 | TRBJ2-2
CASSGLSGALRGGYTF | TGTGCCAGCAGCGGCCTAAGTGGGGCGCTTAGGGGTGGCTACACCTTC | TRBV9 | NA | NA | TRBJ1-2
CASSPGRNTGELFF | TGTGCCAGCTCACCGGGGCGGAACACCGGGGAGCTGTTTTTT | TRBV18 | NA | NA | TRBJ2-2
CASSQRAGLAVAGYNEQFF | TGTGCCAGCAGCCAGCGAGCGGGACTAGCGGTGGCGGGGTACAATGAGCAGTTCTTC | TRBV7-9 | NA | TRBD2 | TRBJ2-1
CASSSGLAPNEQFF | TGTGCCAGCAGCTCGGGACTAGCTCCGAATGAGCAGTTCTTC | TRBV11-1 | NA | TRBD2 | TRBJ2-1
CASSFEGQGPYEQYF | TGTGCCAGCAGCTTCGAGGGACAGGGACCTTACGAGCAGTACTTC | TRBV7-9 | NA | TRBD1 | TRBJ2-7
CASSFGESYGYTF | TGTGCCAGTAGTTTTGGGGAGAGCTATGGCTACACCTTC | TRBV19 | NA | NA | TRBJ1-2
CAWSTGTRSTGELFF | TGTGCCTGGAGCACCGGGACTAGATCCACCGGGGAGCTGTTTTTT | TRBV30 | NA | TRBD2 | TRBJ2-2
CAWSWDFLGTQYF | TGTGCCTGGAGTTGGGACTTTCTAGGGACCCAGTACTTC | TRBV30 | NA | NA | TRBJ2-5
CASSSSTSGRGTQYF | TGTGCCAGCAGTTCCTCGACTAGCGGGAGAGGTACGCAGTATTTT | TRBV28 | NA | TRBD2 | TRBJ2-3
CASSHGQSSPTF | TGTGCCAGTAGTCACGGACAGTCAAGCCCCACCTTC | TRBV19 | once | NA | TRBJ1-2
CASSAGQNYEQYF | TGCGCCAGCAGCGCCGGACAGAACTACGAGCAGTACTTC | TRBV5-1 | NA | NA | TRBJ2-7
CASLQGLLTEAFF | TGTGCCAGTCTCCAGGGCCTGTTGACTGAAGCTTTCTTT | TRBV13 | NA | NA | TRBJ1-1
CASSPQPRQAIAYEQYF | TGTGCCAGCTCACCACAGCCCAGACAGGCGATCGCCTACGAGCAGTACTTC | TRBV18 | once | NA | TRBJ2-7
CASSATSLSTGELFF | TGTGCCAGCAGCGCGACTAGCCTATCCACCGGGGAGCTGTTTTTT | TRBV9 | once | TRBD2 | TRBJ2-2
CAWSLGTRTGELFF | TGTGCCTGGAGTCTCGGGACTAGAACCGGGGAGCTGTTTTTT | TRBV30 | NA | TRBD2 | TRBJ2-2
CASSVAGGRSVDNEQFF | TGTGCCAGCAGTGTAGCGGGAGGGCGTAGCGTAGACAATGAGCAGTTCTTC | TRBV27 | NA | TRBD2 | TRBJ2-1
CASSSHGADDGYTF | TGTGCCAGCAGCTCCCATGGGGCGGATGACGGCTACACCTTC | TRBV7-2 | NA | NA | TRBJ1-2
CASSPMGQWNEQFF | TGTGCCAGCAGTCCCATGGGACAGTGGAATGAGCAGTTCTTC | TRBV27 | NA | TRBD1 | TRBJ2-1
CASTPLAGSTDTQYF | TGTGCCAGCACCCCGCTAGCGGGTAGCACAGATACGCAGTATTTT | TRBV27 | NA | TRBD2 | TRBJ2-3
CASSESEGLMGLAAHNVAKNIQYF | TGTGCCAGCAGTGAATCGGAGGGCCTCATGGGACTAGCGGCTCATAATGTAGCCAAAAACATTCAGTACTTC | TRBV6-1 | NA | TRBD2 | TRBJ2-4
CASSPLAGVNSYNEQFF | TGTGCCAGCTCACCACTAGCGGGAGTCAATAGCTACAATGAGCAGTTCTTC | TRBV18 | NA | TRBD2 | TRBJ2-1
CASSTSGRSYEQYF | TGTGCCAGCTCAACGAGCGGGCGCTCCTACGAGCAGTACTTC | TRBV7-2 | NA | NA | TRBJ2-7
CASGGGISYEQYF | TGTGCCAGTGGAGGAGGGATTTCCTACGAGCAGTACTTC | TRBV19 | NA | NA | TRBJ2-7
CASSLSTSGNTGELFF | TGCGCCAGCAGCTTGTCTACTAGCGGAAACACCGGGGAGCTGTTTTTT | TRBV5-1 | NA | TRBD2 | TRBJ2-2
CASSDYGLASYNEQFF | TGTGCCAGCAGTGACTACGGACTAGCTTCCTACAATGAGCAGTTCTTC | TRBV6-6 | NA | TRBD2 | TRBJ2-1